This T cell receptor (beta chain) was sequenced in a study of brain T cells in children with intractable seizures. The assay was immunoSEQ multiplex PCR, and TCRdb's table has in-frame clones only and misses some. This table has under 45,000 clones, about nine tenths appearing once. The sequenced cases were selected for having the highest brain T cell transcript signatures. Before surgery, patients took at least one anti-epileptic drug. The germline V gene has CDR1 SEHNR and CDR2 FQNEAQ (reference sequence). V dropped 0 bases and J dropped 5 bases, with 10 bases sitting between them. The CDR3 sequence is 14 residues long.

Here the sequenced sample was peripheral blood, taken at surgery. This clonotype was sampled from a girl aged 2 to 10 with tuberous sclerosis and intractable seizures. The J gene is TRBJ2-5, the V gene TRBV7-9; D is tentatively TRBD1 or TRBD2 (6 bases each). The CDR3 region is CASSLAGGGETQYF. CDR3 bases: TGTGCCAGCAGCTTAGCCGGGGGCGGGGAGACCCAGTACTTC.